Each of the 24 T cell receptor beta chains below was sequenced from the same sample in a study of T-cell memory formation after mild COVID-19. TCRdb redid the calling of the 5' RACE reads with MiXCR, one entry per CDR3 protein. The data contain about 270,000 distinct CDR3 sequences, about a sixth of them seen just once; the ten biggest clones take up more than 20%. The sample taken for sequencing was PBMCs or a T cell subset sorted from them (not recorded which). The receptor source for this set is a man between 18 and 35 years old who had mild COVID-19 (a few samples of this study predate the infection). Cell type and time point are not known.

The chain recombines TRBV12-3 or TRBV12-4 with TRBJ1-4; 7 nucleotides agree with TRBD1. The V segment lost 4 bases and the J segment 7 bases; nucleotides outside the gene matches: 9. CDR3 length: 15 amino acids. Written as DNA, the CDR3 is TGTGCCAGCAGTTCGCAACAGGGGACTGGTGAAAAACTGTTTTTT. It translates to CASSSQQGTGEKLFF.

V gene TRBV12-3 or TRBV12-4 combines with J gene TRBJ2-2, with TRBD1 identical over 7 bases. After removal of 8 bases from V and 4 bases from J, the junction contained 13 bases not matched to a gene. The CDR3 runs to 16 residues. The CDR3 spells CASGRQQGLGTGELFF. In DNA, the CDR3 is TGTGCCAGCGGAAGACAACAGGGGTTGGGCACCGGGGAGCTGTTTTTT.

The rearrangement uses TRBV4-1 and TRBJ1-2, with 10 bases aligning to TRBD1. V was pared by 3 bases and J by 7 bases, with 5 bases of the junction left unmatched. Germline V gives CDR1 MGHRA, CDR2 YSYEKL. The CDR3 length is 14 residues. The CDR3 DNA sequence: TGCGCCAGCAGCCACCGGGACAGGGGCGGTGGCTACACCTTC. Translated, it gives CASSHRDRGGGYTF.

As DNA, the CDR3 is TGTGCCACCAGCAGTGGCAGCTATGGCTACACCTTC. It encodes CATSSGSYGYTF. The V call is TRBV15, the J call TRBJ1-2; no reliable D call. Looked up from germline, CDR1 is LNHNV and CDR2 is YYDKDF (reference sequence). Trimming left V 3 bases short and J 4 bases short, with 6 bases between. This CDR3 is built from 12 residues.

This clonotype has a count of ten or more. This chain connects TRBV4-2 to TRBJ1-1, with D possibly matching TRBD1 (5 bases). CDR3 length: 15 amino acids. From germline, CDR1 is LGHNA and CDR2 YNFKEQ. The germline V and J ends were trimmed by 1 base and 0 bases, with 9 bases remaining between them. CDR3 loop: CASSQAPTVNTEAFF. The CDR3 DNA follows: TGTGCCAGCAGCCAAGCCCCGACAGTGAACACTGAAGCTTTCTTT.

The rearrangement uses TRBV29-1 and TRBJ2-5; 10 bases match TRBD1. Germline-derived CDR1 and CDR2 are SQVTM and ANQGSEA. The CDR3 loop spans 14 amino acids. V lost 6 bases, J lost 5 bases, and 9 bases stayed unmatched. The CDR3 nucleotides read TGCAGCGTCGTTGACAGGGGGCGCGGGGAGACCCAGTACTTC. Its protein is CSVVDRGRGETQYF. Full variable domain (missing parts from reference TRBV29-1 and TRBJ2-5): SAVISQKPSRDICQRGTSLTIQCQVDSQVTMMFWYRQQPGQSLTLIATANQGSEATYESGFVIDKFPISRPNLTFSTLTVSNMSPEDSSIYLCSVVDRGRGETQYFGPGTRLLVL.

The chain is built from TRBV3-1 and TRBJ1-2, with D hard to call. Between the trimmed V and J ends, which lost 0 bases and 0 bases, there was a span of 5 bases. Germline lookup yields CDR1 LGHDT and CDR2 YNNKEL (reference sequence). The CDR3 is 14 amino acids. The CDR3 spells CASSQENANYGYTF. The CDR3, as DNA: TGTGCCAGCAGCCAAGAAAATGCTAACTATGGCTACACCTTC.

The chain joins TRBV4-3 to TRBJ1-2; no definite D call. The CDR3 loop spans 12 amino acids. V was clipped by 0 bases and J by 4 bases, with 3 bases between them. Germline V gene sequence: CDR1 LGHNA, CDR2 YSLEER. In DNA form, the CDR3 reads TGCGCCAGCAGCCAAGAGGGCTATGGCTACACCTTC. Its translation is CASSQEGYGYTF.

This clonotype was found a few times. The V and J genes are TRBV7-9 and TRBJ2-1; TRBD2 aligns across 8 bases. The CDR3 is 14 residues long. Losses at the gene ends were 5 bases for V and 4 bases for J; bases not matched to a gene: 4. Germline values: CDR1 SEHNR, CDR2 FQNEAQ (reference sequence). Here the CDR3 DNA reads TGTGCCAGCAGCCAGGGACTAGATTACAATGAGCAGTTCTTC. This translates into CASSQGLDYNEQFF.

The table lists this clonotype with a count of one. V usage is TRBV20-1 and J usage is TRBJ2-7, with TRBD1 matching 10 bases. The CDR3 is 11 residues long. The trim removed 6 bases at V and 8 bases at J, leaving 4 bases unmatched. CDR1 DFQATT and CDR2 SNEGSKA come from the germline V gene (reference sequence). CDR3 sequence reads: CSARGQGKQYV. The CDR3 DNA follows: TGCAGTGCGAGGGGACAGGGGAAGCAGTACGTC.

This clonotype was detected many times. The chain employs TRBV9 and TRBJ2-3; 8 bases are shared with TRBD2. CDR3 size: 14 residues. The germline V gene encodes CDR1 SGDLS and CDR2 YYNGEE. V was pared by 3 bases and J by 1 base, with 1 base of the junction left unmatched. CDR3 loop: CASSATSGTDTQYF. The CDR3 nucleotides read TGTGCCAGCAGCGCGACTAGCGGCACAGATACGCAGTATTTT. The full variable domain, rest sourced from reference TRBV9 and TRBJ2-3, is DSGVTQTPKHLITATGQRVTLRCSPRSGDLSVYWYQQSLDQGLQFLIQYYNGEERAKGNILERFSAQQFPDLHSELNLSSLELGDSALYFCASSATSGTDTQYFGPGTRLTVL.

This clonotype was observed a few times. The chain joins TRBV6-6 to TRBJ1-6; 7 bases fit TRBD1. V dropped 5 bases and J dropped 7; count of bases not matched to a gene: 2. Germline CDR1 is MNHNY and CDR2 is SVGAGI (reference sequence). The length of the CDR3 is 13 residues. CDR3 nucleotide sequence: TGTGCCAGCAGTACAGGGGCGAATTCACCCCTCCACTTT. This encodes CASSTGANSPLHF.

The V gene is TRBV6-1, the J gene TRBJ1-3; the D gene is possibly TRBD1 (6 bases). This CDR3 has 19 amino acids. The germline V gene has CDR1 MNHNS and CDR2 SASEGT. Trimming took 5 bases from V and 1 from J, leaving 24 bases between them. The DNA of the CDR3 is TGTGCCAGCAGTCAACCGGGGGGTAACAGGGTATTTTCTGGAAACACCATATATTTT. This translates into CASSQPGGNRVFSGNTIYF.

This clonotype has a handful of counts. The chain employs TRBV6-2 or TRBV6-3 and TRBJ2-1; tentatively, D is TRBD2 (7 bases). Trimming left V 0 bases short and J 7 bases short, with 16 bases between. CDR1 MNHEY and CDR2 SVGEGT come from the germline V gene. This CDR3 comprises 16 residues. CDR3 coding DNA: TGTGCCAGCAGTTACTCGGTGGGGGGGCCGAGAAATGAGCAGTTCTTC. It codes for CASSYSVGGPRNEQFF.

This clonotype came up many times. The rearrangement joins TRBV11-2 to TRBJ2-7, with 7 bases that match TRBD1. V shed 5 bases, J shed 7 bases, and the junction held 8 bases outside the gene matches. The CDR3 runs 13 residues. The germline V gene encodes CDR1 SGHAT and CDR2 FQNNGV. CDR3 protein: CASSLTGSGEQYV. The CDR3 DNA follows: TGTGCCAGCAGCCTGACAGGGTCCGGTGAGCAGTACGTC.

The V and J genes are TRBV7-2 and TRBJ1-2, with 7 bases identical to TRBD1. Germline loops: CDR1 SGHTA, CDR2 FQGNSA. V lost 0 bases, J lost 2 bases, and 0 bases stayed unmatched. The CDR3 sequence is 14 residues long. The DNA of the CDR3 is TGTGCCAGCAGCTTAGCGACAGGGAACTATGGCTACACCTTC. Translated, it gives CASSLATGNYGYTF.

This clonotype occurred a few times. V gene TRBV24-1 combines with J gene TRBJ2-3, with 9 nucleotides matching TRBD2. Germline-derived CDR1 and CDR2 are KGHDR and SFDVKD. V was clipped by 3 bases and J by 1 base; unmatched bases: 1. The CDR3 has 15 residues. CDR3 sequence: CATSDPSGGTDTQYF. Written as DNA, the CDR3 is TGTGCCACCAGTGATCCTAGCGGGGGCACAGATACGCAGTATTTT.

The gene calls are TRBV7-9 and TRBJ1-1; unclear D gene. Germline V gene lookup returns CDR1 SEHNR and CDR2 FQNEAQ (reference sequence). The CDR3 has 13 amino acids. V was clipped by 9 bases and J by 11 bases, with 22 bases between them. For the CDR3, the DNA is TGTGCCAGAAGCCCGGAGGCCGGGAGGCCGGCTTTCTTT. It specifies CARSPEAGRPAFF.

Only a few counts were recorded for this clonotype. The rearrangement joins TRBV27 to TRBJ2-3; D tentatively reads TRBD1 or TRBD2 (5 bases each). Per the germline V gene, CDR1 is MNHEY and CDR2 is SMNVEV (reference sequence). There are 16 residues in the CDR3. Trimming pared 6 bases from V and 0 bases from J, leaving 16 bases between. CDR3 protein: CASSSWDGLSTDTQYF. The CDR3 DNA is TGTGCCAGCAGCAGTTGGGACGGACTTAGCACAGATACGCAGTATTTT.

J is TRBJ2-7 and V is TRBV27; D remains unclear. Germline V CDR1 and CDR2: MNHEY, SMNVEV (reference sequence). The CDR3 has 14 residues. The V end lost 2 bases, the J end lost 4 bases, and 12 bases lay between the germline ends. Written as DNA, the CDR3 is TGTGCCAGCAGTTTAAGGGTGCAGCCGTACGAGCAGTACTTC. Translating it yields CASSLRVQPYEQYF.

This clonotype appeared a few times. The gene calls are TRBV6-6 and TRBJ2-7, with a possible D match to TRBD1 (5 bases). CDR3 length: 12 amino acids. Per the germline V gene, CDR1 is MNHNY and CDR2 is SVGAGI (reference sequence). V was trimmed by 5 bases and J by 7 bases, leaving 12 bases between them. Written as DNA, the CDR3 is TGTGCCAGCAGTCGGACAAGGTGGGAGCAGTACTTC. Amino acids: CASSRTRWEQYF.

This clonotype showed up many times. V gene TRBV3-1 combines with J gene TRBJ2-7, with 8 nucleotides matching TRBD2. Losses at the gene ends were 0 bases for V and 2 bases for J; bases not matched to a gene: 6. Per the germline V gene, CDR1 is LGHDT and CDR2 is YNNKEL (reference sequence). This CDR3 spans 16 amino acids. CDR3 protein: CASSQDFGGATYEQYF. In DNA, the CDR3 is TGTGCCAGCAGCCAAGATTTCGGGGGGGCAACCTACGAGCAGTACTTC.

The rearrangement joins TRBV7-3 to TRBJ2-3; the match to TRBD2 covers 10 bases. Trimming at V came to 2 bases and at J to 6 bases, leaving 11 bases not matched to a gene. Germline V gene data show CDR1 as SGHTA and CDR2 as FQGTGA. CDR3 length: 17 residues. As DNA, the CDR3 is TGTGCCAGCAGCTTAGTACTAGCGGGACCCTCTGTTGATACGCAGTATTTT. This encodes CASSLVLAGPSVDTQYF. Looking up the rest from reference TRBV7-3 and TRBJ2-3 gives the full variable domain: GAGVSQTPSNKVTEKGKYVELRCDPISGHTALYWYRQSLGQGPEFLIYFQGTGAADDSGLPNDRFFAVRPEGSVSTLKIQRTERGDSAVYLCASSLVLAGPSVDTQYFGPGTRLTVL.

The CDR3 DNA sequence: TGTGCCAGCAGCCCTGGGGGGACTCCCCGAAGGCAGTATTTT. Translating it yields CASSPGGTPRRQYF. The chain recombines TRBV5-6 with TRBJ2-3, with D tentatively TRBD2 (6 bases). CDR1 is SGHDT, CDR2 YYEEEE, per germline. The CDR3 loop spans 14 amino acids. Trimming stripped 4 bases from V and 11 bases from J, with 20 bases between.